The subject of this entry is one T cell receptor (beta chain). Its antigen remains unidentified. It may be a read error: a sequence one base away is much more abundant. This specimen comes from a study of CD8+CD57+ T cells in acquired aplastic anemia. About the study: On average, sorted CD4+ and CD8+ cells gave about 2.9 ug of DNA.

CD8+CD57+ cell expansion, shown by flow cytometry, had occurred in the patients selected for sequencing. Broader study findings: Between patients and controls, around 30 CD8+ CDR3 sequences were found in common. Between patients and controls, CD8+ Simpson's diversity did not vary significantly.

The CDR3 contains 16 residues. V gave up 11 bases and J gave up 2 bases; unmatched junction bases: 6. Germline V gene lookup returns CDR1 LNHDA and CDR2 SQIVND (reference sequence). According to the study, genomic DNA was the template for TCR beta VDJ and CDR3 profiling. TCRdb re-analysed the reads in MiXCR, keeping a single row per CDR3 protein. The data hold approximately 180,000 distinct CDR3 sequences, with 45% to 55% observed a single time. Source material: sorted CD4+, CD8+, or CD8+CD57+ T cells (not recorded which) from PBMCs. V usage is TRBV19 and J usage is TRBJ2-1, with 16 nucleotides matching TRBD2. The clonotype originates from a human donor with aplastic anemia. The CDR3 loop is CAGGTSGGAAYNEQFF. The DNA for the CDR3 is TGTGCCGGTGGGACTAGCGGGGGGGCGGCCTACAATGAGCAGTTCTTC.